Listed below are T cell receptor beta chains from one sample, sequenced in a study of vaccination and CD4 T cells after COVID-19. Their antigens are not known. In TCRdb, the PCR reads were re-called with MiXCR into one record per CDR3 protein. The sample includes roughly 20,000 distinct CDR3 sequences, approximately 80% of them seen just once. The sample here was CD4+ T cells from blood, cultured in vitro, taken after SARS-CoV-2 vaccination. The receptor set was obtained from a human donor who received a COVID-19 vaccine. Each CDR3 is given with its conserved first and last residue. Each record gives: D gene, clone size, J gene, V gene, CDR3 DNA, CDR3 protein. D genes are given only for firm matches. Not every row has a clone size; where given, it reads once, few, many or a size class.

TRBD1,NA,TRBJ1-1,TRBV7-6,TGTGCCAGCAGCCCGAGGAGACAGGGGATGAACACTGAAGCTTTCTTT,CASSPRRQGMNTEAFF
TRBD1,NA,TRBJ2-5,TRBV6-1,TGTGCCACCGGGACAGAACGAACCCAGTACTTC,CATGTERTQYF
NA,once,TRBJ2-1,TRBV19,TGTGCCAGTAGCGGGCCCGGCAATGAGCAGTTCTTC,CASSGPGNEQFF
NA,NA,TRBJ1-1,TRBV20-1,TGCAGTGCTCTACCTCGGGACGTCCGAAAGACTGAAGCTTTCTTT,CSALPRDVRKTEAFF
NA,NA,TRBJ1-2,TRBV2,TGTGCCAGCAGTCCGAGGGGGGGCACGGACTATGGCTACACCTTC,CASSPRGGTDYGYTF
NA,NA,TRBJ1-1,TRBV5-4,TGTGCCAGCCAGGCGGTGGGTCTGAACACTGAAGCTTTCTTT,CASQAVGLNTEAFF
TRBD1,NA,TRBJ2-1,TRBV7-3,TGTGCCAGCAGCACGATAGGGACAGTGGACAATGAGCAGTTCTTC,CASSTIGTVDNEQFF
NA,NA,TRBJ1-2,TRBV19,TGTGCCAGTAGTATGGGACCGCTCTATGGCTACACCTTC,CASSMGPLYGYTF
TRBD2,NA,TRBJ2-5,TRBV7-9,TGTGCCAGCAGCTTAGCCCTAGCGGGGGGGTCGGGAGAGACCCAGTACTTC,CASSLALAGGSGETQYF
TRBD2,NA,TRBJ2-3,TRBV7-2,TGTGCCAGCAGCTTAGATACTAGCGGCCTCACAGATACGCAGTATTTT,CASSLDTSGLTDTQYF
NA,few,TRBJ1-2,TRBV7-2,TGTGCCAGCAGCTTAGGTGGGGGGGCCCTACACGTTGGCTACACCTTC,CASSLGGGALHVGYTF
NA,NA,TRBJ1-6,TRBV30,TGTGCCCTTGGGGGGGGCGCCGGTTATTCACCCCTCCACTTT,CALGGGAGYSPLHF
NA,NA,TRBJ1-1,TRBV2,TGTGCCAGCAGGGGGGTAGTCCTACCTGCTGAAGCTTTCTTT,CASRGVVLPAEAFF
NA,NA,TRBJ1-2,TRBV19,TGTGCCAGTAGTACCGGACAGCTCTATGGCTACACCTTC,CASSTGQLYGYTF
NA,few,TRBJ1-6,TRBV12-3/TRBV12-4,TGTGCCAGCAGTTTCGGCAGGGGACGATCACCCCTCCACTTT,CASSFGRGRSPLHF
NA,NA,TRBJ1-2,TRBV20-1,TGCAGTGCTAGGGTACAGAACTATGGCTACACCTTC,CSARVQNYGYTF
NA,few,TRBJ2-2,TRBV6-1,TGTGCCAGCAGTGACCTTATCACAGAATTAGCTCCGAACACCGGGGAGCTGTTTTTT,CASSDLITELAPNTGELFF
NA,NA,TRBJ1-1,TRBV20-1,TGCAGTGCTACCAAGGAGTTGACTTTGACTAACACTGAAGCTTTCTTT,CSATKELTLTNTEAFF
NA,NA,TRBJ1-1,TRBV6-5,TGTGCCAGCAGTTACTCGCCGTGGCAGGGCCGTGAAGCTTTCTTT,CASSYSPWQGREAFF
TRBD1,NA,TRBJ1-4,TRBV6-1,TGTGCCAGCAGCTCCGGGACAGGGGGCCCGGGGGGAAAACTGTTTTTT,CASSSGTGGPGGKLFF
TRBD2,NA,TRBJ2-1,TRBV4-2,TGTGCCAGCAGCCAAGTCAGGCTAGCGGGCCACAATGAGCAGTTCTTC,CASSQVRLAGHNEQFF
NA,NA,TRBJ2-1,TRBV20-1,TGCAGTGCTAGAGATGACGGTCAGGGAGGCGATGAGCAGTTCTTC,CSARDDGQGGDEQFF
NA,NA,TRBJ2-5,TRBV7-9,TGTGCCAGCAGCCGGACGGGGTTGGGGACCCAGTACTTC,CASSRTGLGTQYF
NA,NA,TRBJ1-1,TRBV6-1,TGTGCCGGCGGACGGACGAACACTGAAGCTTTCTTT,CAGGRTNTEAFF
NA,NA,TRBJ1-2,TRBV27,TGTGCCAGCAGTCCCCACGGGCCGTCTAACTATGGCTACACCTTC,CASSPHGPSNYGYTF
NA,NA,TRBJ2-4,TRBV6-1,TGTGCCAGCACCGAAAAGAACACTTTAGCCAAAAACATTCAGTACTTC,CASTEKNTLAKNIQYF
NA,NA,TRBJ1-1,TRBV27,TGTGCCAGCAGTTCGACAGGATTGAACACTGAAGCTTTCTTT,CASSSTGLNTEAFF
NA,NA,TRBJ1-3,TRBV10-3,TGTGCCATCAGTGAGTCGGCAGCCTGGGAAAACACCATATATTTT,CAISESAAWENTIYF
NA,NA,TRBJ1-1,TRBV20-1,TGCAGTGCTAGTTCGATGCAGGAATTGAACACTGAAGCTTTCTTT,CSASSMQELNTEAFF
NA,NA,TRBJ1-1,TRBV19,TGTGCCAGTAGTATGCCGGGTTTAAACACTGAAGCTTTCTTT,CASSMPGLNTEAFF
NA,few,TRBJ1-2,TRBV7-8,TGTGCCAGCAGCTTAAGGAGTACCTCTTATGGCTACACCTTC,CASSLRSTSYGYTF
NA,few,TRBJ1-1,TRBV19,TGTGCCAGTACCGCGGACGGGAGAAACACTGAAGCTTTCTTT,CASTADGRNTEAFF
NA,NA,TRBJ1-2,TRBV6-5,TGTGCCAGCAGTTACTCCAGTAATGGCTACACCTTC,CASSYSSNGYTF
NA,NA,TRBJ2-7,TRBV30,TGTGCCTGGGATCGCGACCAGGGTCCGGGCGAGCAGTACTTC,CAWDRDQGPGEQYF
TRBD1,NA,TRBJ2-2,TRBV2,TGTGCCAGCAGTGTGTACAGGGGGCCCACCGGGGAGCTGTTTTTT,CASSVYRGPTGELFF
NA,once,TRBJ2-3,TRBV21-1,TGTGCCAGCAGCAACCGACAGGGATCAGCAAGGGGAGATACGCAGTATTTT,CASSNRQGSARGDTQYF
NA,NA,TRBJ1-6,TRBV7-9,TGTGCCAGCAGCTTAAGGGCGGGCTATAATTCACCCCTCCACTTT,CASSLRAGYNSPLHF
TRBD2,large,TRBJ2-3,TRBV20-1,TGCAGTGCTCCCTCTACGACTAGCGGCACAGATACGCAGTATTTT,CSAPSTTSGTDTQYF
NA,NA,TRBJ1-3,TRBV20-1,TGCAGTGCGAAAGGCGACAGTGGAAACACCATATATTTT,CSAKGDSGNTIYF
NA,NA,TRBJ1-6,TRBV11-3,TGTGCCAGCAGCTTAGCCACAACAGGGCCGTCCCTCCACTTT,CASSLATTGPSLHF
TRBD1,NA,TRBJ1-1,TRBV6-1,TGTGCCAGCAGTGCCAGTATGGGACAGGGGGACACTGAAGCTTTCTTT,CASSASMGQGDTEAFF
NA,few,TRBJ1-6,TRBV27,TGTGCCAGCAGTTTCCTTGGACGGAGGAGCTCCTATAATTCACCCCTCCACTTT,CASSFLGRRSSYNSPLHF
NA,NA,TRBJ2-3,TRBV27,TGTGCCAGCAGTCCGCGACTAGTTGGGAACACAGATACGCAGTATTTT,CASSPRLVGNTDTQYF
NA,NA,TRBJ2-3,TRBV20-1,TGCAGTGCTAGAGATAGGGTGAGCACAGATACGCAGTATTTT,CSARDRVSTDTQYF
TRBD1,NA,TRBJ2-1,TRBV24-1,TGTGCCACCAGTGATCGGGGGACAGGGTTCGTGCATGAGCAGTTCTTC,CATSDRGTGFVHEQFF
NA,NA,TRBJ1-2,TRBV6-1,TGTGCCAGCAAAGAACGGGGTTCAGCCCAAGAGAACTATGGCTACACCTTC,CASKERGSAQENYGYTF
TRBD1,NA,TRBJ2-3,TRBV6-1,TGTGCCAGCAGTAAACTATCGGACAGGGCCGGAACAGATACGCAGTATTTT,CASSKLSDRAGTDTQYF
NA,once,TRBJ2-7,TRBV11-2,TGTGCCAGCAGCTTATCGAGGACGGAGAGCAACGAGCAGTACTTC,CASSLSRTESNEQYF
TRBD1,NA,TRBJ2-2,TRBV10-1,TGCGCCAGCAGTGAACAGGGGGCGCGTAACACCGGGGAGCTGTTTTTT,CASSEQGARNTGELFF
TRBD1,few,TRBJ2-2,TRBV24-1,TGTGCCACCAGTGGCCCAGGGGGCGCGGTCGGGGAGCTGTTTTTT,CATSGPGGAVGELFF
NA,NA,TRBJ1-3,TRBV7-9,TGTGCCAGCAGCTTCAGGGGATTCTCTGGAAACACCATATATTTT,CASSFRGFSGNTIYF
NA,NA,TRBJ2-3,TRBV7-2,TGTGCCAGCAGCTTCCCCAGGGGGGGACTAGGCACAGATACGCAGTATTTT,CASSFPRGGLGTDTQYF
NA,NA,TRBJ1-1,TRBV27,TGTGCCAGCAGTTTAAGGGCGGAAGGGGACACTGAAGCTTTCTTT,CASSLRAEGDTEAFF
NA,once,TRBJ2-5,TRBV3-1,TGTGCCAGCAGCCGGACTCGACGGGAGACCCAGTACTTC,CASSRTRRETQYF
NA,NA,TRBJ1-1,TRBV5-8,TGTGCCAGCAGTTCACCCCCCCAGGGTAACACTGAAGCTTTCTTT,CASSSPPQGNTEAFF